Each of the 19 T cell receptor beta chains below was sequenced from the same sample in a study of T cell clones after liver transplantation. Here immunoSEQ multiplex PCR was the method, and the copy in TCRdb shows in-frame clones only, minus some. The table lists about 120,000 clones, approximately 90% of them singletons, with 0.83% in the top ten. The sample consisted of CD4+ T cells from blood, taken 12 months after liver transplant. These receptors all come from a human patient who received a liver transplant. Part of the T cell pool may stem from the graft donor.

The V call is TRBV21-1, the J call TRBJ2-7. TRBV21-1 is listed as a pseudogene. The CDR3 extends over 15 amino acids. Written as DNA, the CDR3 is TGTGCCAGCAGCAATGGCGTCTCCAGTCTCTACGAGCAGTACTTC. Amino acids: CASSNGVSSLYEQYF.

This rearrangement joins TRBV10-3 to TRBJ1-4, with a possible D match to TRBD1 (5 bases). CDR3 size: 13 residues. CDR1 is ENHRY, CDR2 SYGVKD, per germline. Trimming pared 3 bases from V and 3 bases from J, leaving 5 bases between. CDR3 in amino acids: CAISDRANEKLFF. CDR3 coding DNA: TGTGCCATCAGTGACAGGGCTAATGAAAAACTGTTTTTT.

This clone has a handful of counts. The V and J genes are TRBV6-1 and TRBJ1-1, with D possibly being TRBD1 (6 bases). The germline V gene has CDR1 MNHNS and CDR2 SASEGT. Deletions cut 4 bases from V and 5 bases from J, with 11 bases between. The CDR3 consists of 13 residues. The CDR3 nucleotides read TGTGCCAGCAGTGTAGGGGGAGGGACTGAAGCTTTCTTT. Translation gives CASSVGGGTEAFF.

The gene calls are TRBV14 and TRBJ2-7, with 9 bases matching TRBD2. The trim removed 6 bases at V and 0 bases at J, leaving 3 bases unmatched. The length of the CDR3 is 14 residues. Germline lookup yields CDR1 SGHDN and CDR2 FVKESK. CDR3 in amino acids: CASRPSGNSYEQYF. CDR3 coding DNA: TGTGCCAGCAGACCTAGCGGGAACTCCTACGAGCAGTACTTC.

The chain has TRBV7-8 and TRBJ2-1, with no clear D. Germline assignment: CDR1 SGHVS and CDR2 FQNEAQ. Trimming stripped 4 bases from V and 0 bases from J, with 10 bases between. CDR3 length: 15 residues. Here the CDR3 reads CASSSKGLSYNEQFF. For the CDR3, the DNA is TGTGCCAGCAGCTCAAAGGGCCTCTCCTACAATGAGCAGTTCTTC.

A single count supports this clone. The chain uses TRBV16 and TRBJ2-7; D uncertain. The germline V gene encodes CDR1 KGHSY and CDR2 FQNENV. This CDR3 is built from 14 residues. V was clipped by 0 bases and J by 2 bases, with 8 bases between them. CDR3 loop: CASSQSGSAYEQYF. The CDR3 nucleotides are TGTGCCAGCAGCCAATCCGGCAGCGCCTACGAGCAGTACTTC. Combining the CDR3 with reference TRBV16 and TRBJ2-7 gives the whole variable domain GEEVAQTPKHLVRGEGQKAKLYCAPIKGHSYVFWYQQVLKNEFKFLISFQNENVFDETGMPKERFSAKCLPNSPCSLEIQATKLEDSAVYFCASSQSGSAYEQYFGPGTRLTVT.

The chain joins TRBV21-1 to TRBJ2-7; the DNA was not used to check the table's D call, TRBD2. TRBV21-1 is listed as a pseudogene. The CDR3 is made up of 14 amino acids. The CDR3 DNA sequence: TGTGCCAGCAGCTCACCGGGACTAACCTACGAGCAGTACTTC. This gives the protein CASSSPGLTYEQYF.

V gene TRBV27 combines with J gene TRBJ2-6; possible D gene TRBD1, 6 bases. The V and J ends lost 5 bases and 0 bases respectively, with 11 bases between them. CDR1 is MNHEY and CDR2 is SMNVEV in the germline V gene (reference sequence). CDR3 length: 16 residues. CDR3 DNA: TGTGCCAGCAGTCCACAGGGAAACTCTGGGGCCAACGTCCTGACTTTC. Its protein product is CASSPQGNSGANVLTF. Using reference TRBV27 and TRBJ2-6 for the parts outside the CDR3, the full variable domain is EAQVTQNPRYLITVTGKKLTVTCSQNMNHEYMSWYRQDPGLGLRQIYYSMNVEVTDKGDVPEGYKVSRKEKRNFPLILESPSPNQTSLYFCASSPQGNSGANVLTFGAGSRLTVL.

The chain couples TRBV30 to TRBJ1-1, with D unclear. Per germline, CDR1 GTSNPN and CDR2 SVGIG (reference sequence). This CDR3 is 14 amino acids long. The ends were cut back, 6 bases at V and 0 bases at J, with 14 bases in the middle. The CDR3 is CACHVGRMNTEAFF. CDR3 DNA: TGTGCCTGCCACGTAGGACGGATGAACACTGAAGCTTTCTTT.

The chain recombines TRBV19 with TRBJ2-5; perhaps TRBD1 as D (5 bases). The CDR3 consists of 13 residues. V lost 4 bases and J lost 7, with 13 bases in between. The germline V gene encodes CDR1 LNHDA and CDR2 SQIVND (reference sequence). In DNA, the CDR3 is TGTGCCAGTAGTAAGGACAACCCTGTGACCCAGTACTTC. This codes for CASSKDNPVTQYF.

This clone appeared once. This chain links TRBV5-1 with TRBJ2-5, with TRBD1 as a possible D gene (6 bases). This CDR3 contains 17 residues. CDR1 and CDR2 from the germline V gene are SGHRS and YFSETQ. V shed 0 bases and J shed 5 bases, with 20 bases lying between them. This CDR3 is CASSLEGGRGSRETQYF. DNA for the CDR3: TGCGCCAGCAGCTTGGAGGGCGGCAGGGGAAGCAGGGAGACCCAGTACTTC.

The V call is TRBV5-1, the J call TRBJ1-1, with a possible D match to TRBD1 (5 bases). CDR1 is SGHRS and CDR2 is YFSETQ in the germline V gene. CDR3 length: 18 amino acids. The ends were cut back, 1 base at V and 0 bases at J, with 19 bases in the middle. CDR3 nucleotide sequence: TGCGCCAGCAGCTTGTTTGGGGGGTCGGTTAGGATGAACACTGAAGCTTTCTTT. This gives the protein CASSLFGGSVRMNTEAFF.

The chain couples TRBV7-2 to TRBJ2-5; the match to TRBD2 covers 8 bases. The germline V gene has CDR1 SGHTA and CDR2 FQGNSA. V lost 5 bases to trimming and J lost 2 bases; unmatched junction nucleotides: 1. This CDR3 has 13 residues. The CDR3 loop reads CASSRGGQETQYF. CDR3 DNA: TGTGCCAGCAGCCGCGGGGGGCAAGAGACCCAGTACTTC.

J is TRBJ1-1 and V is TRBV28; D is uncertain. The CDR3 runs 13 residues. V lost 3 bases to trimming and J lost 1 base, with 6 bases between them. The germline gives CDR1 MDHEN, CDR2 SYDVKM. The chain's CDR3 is CASSFSGNTEAFF. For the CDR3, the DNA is TGTGCCAGCAGTTTTTCCGGGAACACTGAAGCTTTCTTT.

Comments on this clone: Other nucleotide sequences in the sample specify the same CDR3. CDR3 sequence: CASSPGGRNQPQHF. CDR3 in DNA: TGTGCCAGCTCACCGGGAGGCCGAAATCAGCCCCAGCATTTT. The chain joins TRBV18 to TRBJ1-5, with D unresolved. CDR3 size: 14 residues. Germline lookup yields CDR1 KGHSH and CDR2 LQKENI. The germline V and J ends were trimmed by 3 bases and 4 bases, with 10 bases remaining between them.

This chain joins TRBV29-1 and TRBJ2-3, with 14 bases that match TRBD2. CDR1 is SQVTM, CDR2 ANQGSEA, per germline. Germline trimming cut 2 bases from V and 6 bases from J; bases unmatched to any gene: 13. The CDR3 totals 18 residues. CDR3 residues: CSVERFMTSGRALDTQYF. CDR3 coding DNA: TGCAGCGTTGAAAGGTTCATGACTAGCGGGAGGGCGTTGGATACGCAGTATTTT.

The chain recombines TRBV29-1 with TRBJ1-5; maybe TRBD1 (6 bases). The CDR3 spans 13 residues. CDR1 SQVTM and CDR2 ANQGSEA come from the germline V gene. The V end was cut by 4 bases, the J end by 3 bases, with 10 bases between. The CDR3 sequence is CSVVRTVNQPQHF. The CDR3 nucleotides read TGCAGCGTTGTCAGGACAGTCAATCAGCCCCAGCATTTT.

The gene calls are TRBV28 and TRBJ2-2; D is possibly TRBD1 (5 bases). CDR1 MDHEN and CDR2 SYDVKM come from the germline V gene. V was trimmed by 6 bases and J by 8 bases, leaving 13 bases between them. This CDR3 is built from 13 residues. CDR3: CASSLGVPGELFF. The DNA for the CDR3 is TGTGCCAGCAGCCTAGGGGTTCCTGGGGAGCTGTTTTTT.

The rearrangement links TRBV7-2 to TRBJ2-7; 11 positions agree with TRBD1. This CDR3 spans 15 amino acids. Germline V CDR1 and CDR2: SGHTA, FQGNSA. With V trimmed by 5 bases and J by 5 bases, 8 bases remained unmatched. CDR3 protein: CASSPDRGRPNEQYF. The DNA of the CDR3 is TGTGCCAGCAGCCCGGACAGGGGGCGCCCCAACGAGCAGTACTTC. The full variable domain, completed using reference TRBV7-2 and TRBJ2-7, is GAGVSQSPSNKVTEKGKDVELRCDPISGHTALYWYRQSLGQGLEFLIYFQGNSAPDKSGLPSDRFSAERTGGSVSTLTIQRTQQEDSAVYLCASSPDRGRPNEQYFGPGTRLTVT.